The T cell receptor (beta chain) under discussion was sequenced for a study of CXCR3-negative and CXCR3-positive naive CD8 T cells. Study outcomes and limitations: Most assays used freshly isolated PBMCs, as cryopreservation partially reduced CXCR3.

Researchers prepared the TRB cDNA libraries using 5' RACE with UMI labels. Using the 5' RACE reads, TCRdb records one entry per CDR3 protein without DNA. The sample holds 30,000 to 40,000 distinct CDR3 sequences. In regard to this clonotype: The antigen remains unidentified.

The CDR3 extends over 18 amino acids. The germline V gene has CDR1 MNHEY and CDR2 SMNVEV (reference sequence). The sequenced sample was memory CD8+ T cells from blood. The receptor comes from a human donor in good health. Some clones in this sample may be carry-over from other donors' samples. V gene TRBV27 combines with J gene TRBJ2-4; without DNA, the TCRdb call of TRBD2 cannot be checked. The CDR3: CASSPYPLAGGPSDIQYF.